The 32 T cell receptor beta chains in this list originate from one sample, sequenced in a study of neurological immune-mediated disorders. MiXCR, applied by TCRdb to the 5' RACE reads, yields one record per CDR3 protein. This sample has some 120,000 distinct CDR3 sequences, with around 3% found just once. Source material: PBMCs. The source of these receptors is a woman aged 30 to 39 with multiple sclerosis.

This clonotype was observed at least ten times. The DNA for the CDR3 is TGCGCCAGCAGCTTGGGCGGGGTGGATGAGCAGTTCTTC. Amino acid sequence: CASSLGGVDEQFF. The genes are TRBV5-1 and TRBJ2-1, with a tentative D call TRBD2 (6 bases). CDR1 is SGHRS, CDR2 YFSETQ, per germline. This CDR3 has 13 amino acids. V shed 0 bases and J shed 8 bases, with 9 bases lying between them. The variable domain in full, with the rest retrieved from reference TRBV5-1 and TRBJ2-1, is KAGVTQTPRYLIKTRGQQVTLSCSPISGHRSVSWYQQTPGQGLQFLFEYFSETQRNKGNFPGRFSGRQFSNSRSEMNVSTLELGDSALYLCASSLGGVDEQFFGPGTRLTVL.

In its sample, this clonotype was seen many times. The rearrangement joins TRBV27 to TRBJ1-2; 7 bases line up with TRBD1. V lost 3 bases, J lost 8 bases, and 15 bases stayed unmatched. This CDR3 spans 16 amino acids. Germline loops: CDR1 MNHEY, CDR2 SMNVEV (reference sequence). Here the CDR3 DNA reads TGTGCCAGCAGTTTTGTCAGGGGGGATTCCCTAGAGGGCTACACCTTC. Encoded protein: CASSFVRGDSLEGYTF.

This clonotype appeared many times. The chain couples TRBV6-5 to TRBJ2-7; TRBD1 matches 9 bases. The length of the CDR3 is 14 residues. Germline V gene lookup returns CDR1 MNHEY and CDR2 SVGAGI. V was clipped by 2 bases and J by 3 bases; unmatched bases: 2. Written as DNA, the CDR3 is TGTGCCAGCAGTTACAGGGACAGGGACTACGAGCAGTACTTC. Translation gives CASSYRDRDYEQYF.

This clonotype was seen ten or more times. V gene TRBV29-1 combines with J gene TRBJ1-2; D is unresolved. The CDR3 totals 11 residues. Trimming pared 4 bases from V and 5 bases from J, leaving 8 bases between. The V gene's germline CDR1 is SQVTM and CDR2 ANQGSEA. CDR3: CSVADLYGYTF. The CDR3 coding sequence is TGCAGCGTTGCGGATCTTTATGGCTACACCTTC.

This clonotype turned up a few times. A much larger clone is a single base away; this may be a read error. CDR3 in amino acids: CASSDRGNYGYTF. In DNA form, the CDR3 reads TGTGCCAGCAGTGACAGGGGGAACTATGGCTACACCTTC. The chain is built from TRBV12-3 or TRBV12-4 and TRBJ1-2; 9 bases align to TRBD1. V shed 5 bases and J 2 bases; nucleotides not matched to a gene: 0. The CDR3 runs to 13 residues.

At least ten counts were recorded for this clonotype. The genes are TRBV20-1 and TRBJ2-5; 10 nucleotides align to TRBD2. V lost 4 bases to trimming and J lost 7 bases; unmatched junction nucleotides: 12. The CDR3 sequence is 15 residues long. CDR1 and CDR2 from the germline V gene are DFQATT and SNEGSKA (reference sequence). CDR3 region: CSATSGTSGVGTQYF. Here the CDR3 DNA reads TGCAGTGCTACGTCGGGAACTAGCGGGGTCGGGACCCAGTACTTC.

This clonotype showed up many times. The chain carries TRBV5-1 and TRBJ2-7; D is tentatively TRBD1 or TRBD2 (5 bases each). CDR1 is SGHRS and CDR2 is YFSETQ in the germline V gene. Trimming pared 5 bases from V and 7 bases from J, leaving 25 bases between. The CDR3 runs to 16 residues. This chain's CDR3 is CASSFVGQGGPGEQYF. CDR3 DNA: TGCGCCAGCAGTTTCGTGGGGCAGGGTGGCCCGGGGGAGCAGTACTTC. The variable domain in full, with the rest retrieved from reference TRBV5-1 and TRBJ2-7, is KAGVTQTPRYLIKTRGQQVTLSCSPISGHRSVSWYQQTPGQGLQFLFEYFSETQRNKGNFPGRFSGRQFSNSRSEMNVSTLELGDSALYLCASSFVGQGGPGEQYFGPGTRLTVT.

This clonotype has at least ten counts. This sequence joins TRBV5-1 and TRBJ2-2; 7 nucleotides match TRBD2. This CDR3 has 14 residues. V was pared by 4 bases and J by 5 bases, with 5 bases of the junction left unmatched. Germline CDR1 and CDR2: SGHRS and YFSETQ. CDR3 loop: CASSPGGTTGELFF. The CDR3 DNA reads TGCGCCAGCAGCCCGGGGGGAACTACCGGGGAGCTGTTTTTT.

At least ten counts were recorded for this clonotype. One junction end does not reproduce the germline sequence, and a read error may be involved. The rearrangement joins TRBV5-5 to TRBJ1-4; no firm D call. The CDR3 is made up of 15 amino acids. Germline CDR1 and CDR2: SGHKS and YYEKEE (reference sequence). This CDR3 is CASSLGVATNEKLFF. DNA for the CDR3: TGTGCCAGCAGTTTGGGCGTAGCAACTAATGAAAAACTGTTTTTT.

There are many counts of this clonotype. This chain links TRBV5-1 with TRBJ2-1, with 10 nucleotides matching TRBD2. The trim removed 0 bases at V and 7 bases at J, leaving 4 bases unmatched. The CDR3 extends over 15 amino acids. Germline V lookup: CDR1 SGHRS, CDR2 YFSETQ. The CDR3 reads CASSLASGGVNEQFF. CDR3 nucleotide sequence: TGCGCCAGCAGCTTGGCCAGCGGGGGGGTAAATGAGCAGTTCTTC. The full variable domain, rest sourced from reference TRBV5-1 and TRBJ2-1, is KAGVTQTPRYLIKTRGQQVTLSCSPISGHRSVSWYQQTPGQGLQFLFEYFSETQRNKGNFPGRFSGRQFSNSRSEMNVSTLELGDSALYLCASSLASGGVNEQFFGPGTRLTVL.

This clonotype was counted at least ten times. The rearrangement joins TRBV20-1 to TRBJ1-2; D is undetermined. Trimming removed 5 bases from V and 4 bases from J, with 14 bases in between. Germline CDR1 DFQATT, CDR2 SNEGSKA (reference sequence). This CDR3 region has 13 residues. In DNA, the CDR3 is TGCAGTGCTTCAATTGGGGTAGCCTATGGCTACACCTTC. Translation: CSASIGVAYGYTF.

Many counts were recorded for this clonotype. This chain joins TRBV20-1 and TRBJ1-2; D call uncertain. In germline, CDR1 is DFQATT, CDR2 SNEGSKA (reference sequence). This CDR3 is built from 12 residues. Trimming shortened V by 8 bases and J by 2 bases, and 12 bases separated the two germline ends. DNA of the CDR3: TGCAGTTCCCCCGGGAGGAACTATGGCTACACCTTC. This translates into CSSPGRNYGYTF.

This clonotype was found many times. J is TRBJ1-1 and V is TRBV4-1; D is unresolved. V dropped 3 bases and J dropped 6 bases, with 14 bases sitting between them. CDR1 MGHRA and CDR2 YSYEKL come from the germline V gene. The CDR3 covers 14 residues. CDR3 in amino acids: CASSQHGQAPEAFF. The DNA of the CDR3 is TGCGCCAGCAGCCAGCACGGCCAGGCCCCTGAAGCTTTCTTT.

In this sample, this clonotype turned up many times. The chain couples TRBV20-1 to TRBJ1-1, with D possibly TRBD1 on 5 matching bases. The V end lost 3 bases, the J end lost 10 bases, and 18 bases lay between the germline ends. The CDR3 runs 13 residues. Germline V lookup: CDR1 DFQATT, CDR2 SNEGSKA (reference sequence). CDR3 protein: CSARERGRAVAFF. The CDR3, as DNA: TGCAGTGCTAGGGAGCGGGGGAGGGCTGTAGCTTTCTTT.

In its sample, this clonotype was seen many times. The chain recombines TRBV20-1 with TRBJ1-1, with D possibly being TRBD1 (5 bases). Trimming stripped 5 bases from V and 1 base from J, with 11 bases between. In germline, CDR1 is DFQATT, CDR2 SNEGSKA (reference sequence). This CDR3 contains 13 residues. The CDR3 loop is CSARRQQNTEAFF. CDR3 nucleotide sequence: TGCAGTGCTCGCAGACAGCAGAACACTGAAGCTTTCTTT.

In its sample, this clonotype was seen many times. This chain uses TRBV20-1 with TRBJ2-3; D unclear. This CDR3 comprises 17 residues. CDR1 and CDR2 from the germline V gene are DFQATT and SNEGSKA (reference sequence). V was cut by 2 bases and J by 0 bases, with 18 bases left in between. In DNA, the CDR3 is TGCAGTGCTAGAAGAGGACCTGGCCTAACTAGCACAGATACGCAGTATTTT. The encoded protein is CSARRGPGLTSTDTQYF.

This clonotype was observed many times. The chain couples TRBV9 to TRBJ2-1, with TRBD2 matching 11 bases. From germline, CDR1 is SGDLS and CDR2 YYNGEE. V lost 4 bases, J lost 7 bases, and 7 bases stayed unmatched. The CDR3 is 15 residues long. CDR3 amino acids: CASSPRASGRNEQFF. The CDR3 coding sequence is TGTGCCAGCAGCCCACGGGCTAGCGGGAGGAATGAGCAGTTCTTC.

This clonotype was detected ten times or more. The chain employs TRBV6-6 and TRBJ2-3, with D unresolved. This CDR3 contains 13 residues. V was clipped by 6 bases and J by 2 bases, with 9 bases between them. Germline CDR1 reads MNHNY; CDR2 reads SVGAGI (reference sequence). The CDR3 nucleotides read TGTGCCAGCAGCTTGAGGTTCACAGATACGCAGTATTTT. Protein sequence: CASSLRFTDTQYF.

Remarks on this clonotype: Possible read error: a much larger clone is one base away. V usage is TRBV4-1 and J usage is TRBJ1-5, with unresolved D. Trimming removed 0 bases at V and 6 bases at J, with 12 bases between. The V gene's germline CDR1 is MGHRA and CDR2 YSYEKL. There are 15 residues in the CDR3. The DNA for the CDR3 is TGCGCCAGCAGCCAAGATCTCGTAGGGCTTCAGCCCCAGCATTTT. Encoded protein: CASSQDLVGLQPQHF.

This clonotype was counted at least ten times. The J gene is TRBJ2-7, the V gene TRBV7-2; D is possibly TRBD2 (5 bases). The CDR3 is 15 residues long. Trimming took 5 bases from V and 0 from J, leaving 14 bases between them. Germline CDR1 reads SGHTA; CDR2 reads FQGNSA. This CDR3 is CASSRGPLSSYEQYF. The DNA of the CDR3 is TGTGCCAGCAGCCGCGGGCCCCTAAGCTCCTACGAGCAGTACTTC.

This clonotype was counted many times. The chain combines TRBV7-7 with TRBJ2-5; D ambiguous. Trimming pared 5 bases from V and 5 bases from J, leaving 9 bases between. Germline loops: CDR1 SSHAT, CDR2 FNYEAQ (reference sequence). The CDR3 totals 12 residues. The CDR3 region is CASSRYSETQYF. Written as DNA, the CDR3 is TGTGCCAGCAGCCGGTATAGTGAGACCCAGTACTTC.

Only a few counts were recorded for this clonotype. Being one base from a much bigger clone, this may be a read error. This CDR3 reads CSARDRSTGQETQYF. The CDR3 nucleotides are TGCAGTGCTAGAGATCGAAGTACGGGGCAAGAGACCCAGTACTTC. The chain links TRBV20-1 to TRBJ2-5; maybe TRBD2 (5 bases). Germline CDR1 reads DFQATT; CDR2 reads SNEGSKA (reference sequence). Between the trimmed V and J ends, which lost 0 bases and 2 bases, there was a span of 13 bases. The CDR3 consists of 15 residues.

The chain recombines TRBV20-1 with TRBJ2-3; D unclear. Germline lookup yields CDR1 DFQATT and CDR2 SNEGSKA (reference sequence). The V end was cut by 3 bases, the J end by 5 bases, with 18 bases between. The CDR3 spans 15 residues. DNA for the CDR3: TGCAGTGCTAGGGGTATTGAGGCGATCGAAGATACGCAGTATTTT. Amino acids: CSARGIEAIEDTQYF.

This clonotype was seen ten or more times. The genes are TRBV7-8 and TRBJ1-1, with D hard to call. CDR1 is SGHVS, CDR2 FQNEAQ, per germline. The CDR3 loop spans 14 amino acids. V was pared by 5 bases and J by 4 bases, with 14 bases between. CDR3 amino acids: CASSLTPRGTEAFF. CDR3 in DNA: TGTGCCAGCAGCCTCACCCCCCGGGGCACTGAAGCTTTCTTT.

The rearrangement uses TRBV11-2 and TRBJ2-3; TRBD2 matches at 13 bases. The V segment lost 5 bases and the J segment 5 bases; nucleotides outside the gene matches: 10. This CDR3 spans 17 amino acids. Germline V gene sequence: CDR1 SGHAT, CDR2 FQNNGV. The CDR3 region is CASSPGLAGLRGDTQYF. In DNA form, the CDR3 reads TGTGCCAGCAGCCCGGGACTAGCGGGGTTACGGGGAGATACGCAGTATTTT.

This clonotype was counted many times. The V gene is TRBV5-6, the J gene TRBJ2-3, with D perhaps matching TRBD2 (6 bases). V shed 0 bases and J shed 6 bases, with 8 bases lying between them. The germline CDR1 and CDR2 sequences are SGHDT and YYEEEE. The CDR3 is made up of 13 amino acids. The CDR3 sequence: CASSLDRGDTQYF. The CDR3 region has the DNA TGTGCCAGCAGCTTGGACCGGGGGGATACGCAGTATTTT.

This clonotype was seen ten or more times. The chain links TRBV6-2 or TRBV6-3 to TRBJ1-1, with TRBD1 matching over 9 bases. CDR3 size: 14 residues. Germline assignment: CDR1 MNHEY and CDR2 SVGEGT. V gave up 5 bases and J gave up 6 bases; unmatched junction bases: 7. The CDR3 DNA sequence: TGTGCCAGCAGTCCACAGGGGGCAGGTGCTGAAGCTTTCTTT. This encodes CASSPQGAGAEAFF.

This clonotype showed up many times. This chain joins TRBV5-1 and TRBJ2-1, with D unclear. This CDR3 spans 16 amino acids. Germline V CDR1 and CDR2: SGHRS, YFSETQ. The V gene lost 0 bases and the J gene lost 4 bases, with 14 bases spanning the gap. The chain's CDR3 is CASSLAALSGYNEQFF. CDR3 DNA: TGCGCCAGCAGCTTGGCCGCCCTGAGTGGATACAATGAGCAGTTCTTC.

This clonotype has ten or more counts. This chain connects TRBV20-1 to TRBJ2-1; TRBD1 or TRBD2 may be the D gene (6 bases each). Trimming shortened V by 5 bases and J by 2 bases, and 16 bases separated the two germline ends. Germline assignment: CDR1 DFQATT and CDR2 SNEGSKA (reference sequence). This CDR3 is built from 15 residues. The CDR3 DNA is TGCAGTGCTGGACTGACAGGCGGGGCCTACAATGAGCAGTTCTTC. Translating gives CSAGLTGGAYNEQFF.

This clonotype was seen at least ten times. This chain connects TRBV28 to TRBJ1-2; the D gene is possibly TRBD1 (6 bases). Per germline, CDR1 MDHEN and CDR2 SYDVKM. CDR3 length equals 14 residues. Trimming took off 3 bases at V and 3 bases at J, with 11 bases between the two ends. In DNA, the CDR3 is TGTGCCAGCAGTTTGGGCCAGGGGTACTATGGCTACACCTTC. Protein: CASSLGQGYYGYTF.

This clonotype has ten or more counts. The chain couples TRBV4-3 to TRBJ2-7; the match to TRBD2 covers 10 bases. CDR1 and CDR2 from the germline V gene are LGHNA and YSLEER. V shed 0 bases, J shed 0 bases, and the junction held 5 bases outside the gene matches. The CDR3 has 17 residues. The CDR3 reads CASSQDSSGSVSYEQYF. The CDR3 nucleotides are TGCGCCAGCAGCCAAGATTCTAGCGGGAGCGTCTCCTACGAGCAGTACTTC.

In this sample, this clonotype turned up many times. V and J are TRBV5-5 and TRBJ1-4, with D perhaps matching TRBD1 (6 bases). Germline loops: CDR1 SGHKS, CDR2 YYEKEE (reference sequence). V lost 4 bases, J lost 0 bases, and 16 bases lay in between. This CDR3 is 17 amino acids long. CDR3 region: CASSPEGEIATNEKLFF. The CDR3 DNA follows: TGTGCCAGCAGCCCGGAGGGGGAAATCGCAACTAATGAAAAACTGTTTTTT.